A single sample gave rise to the 8 T cell receptor beta chains below, sequenced in a study of cytomegalovirus exposure and HLA in healthy donors. The PCR used 60 Vbeta and 13 Jbeta primers. Clones were read by immunoSEQ multiplex PCR, and TCRdb kept only the in-frame ones, dropping some. Here the sample spans around 70,000 clones, 60% to 80% being singletons. The sequenced sample was PBMCs. The source of these receptors is a girl between 5 and 17 years old in good health and CMV-seropositive.

The rearrangement joins TRBV7-6 to TRBJ1-1; D call uncertain. The CDR3 loop spans 15 amino acids. CDR1 and CDR2 (germline): SGHVS, FNYEAQ. The V end was cut by 0 bases, the J end by 4 bases, with 12 bases between. The DNA for the CDR3 is TGTGCCAGCAGCTTAGCAGAATATATGGCCACTGAAGCTTTCTTT. It encodes CASSLAEYMATEAFF.

Note on this clone: A read error may produce the germline difference seen at one junction end. The chain joins TRBV20-1 to TRBJ1-2; D call uncertain. This CDR3 comprises 11 residues. CDR1 and CDR2 from the germline V gene are DFQATT and SNEGSKA (reference sequence). CDR3 bases: TGCAGTGCCTCTCAGTTCGGGGAGGTTGCCTTC. Translation gives CSASQFGEVAF.

This chain links TRBV7-2 with TRBJ2-7; the match to TRBD2 covers 9 bases. The CDR3 is 16 residues long. V trimming: 0 bases; J trimming: 5 bases; junction bases outside the gene matches: 8. Germline assignment: CDR1 SGHTA and CDR2 FQGNSA. The CDR3 DNA follows: TGTGCCAGCAGCTTAGCTAGCGGGAGTCTATTCCACGAGCAGTACTTC. Its translation is CASSLASGSLFHEQYF.

Note on this clone: A read error may account for a junction end that differs from germline. This chain joins TRBV6-1 and TRBJ1-5, with 10 bases identical to TRBD1. The length of the CDR3 is 17 residues. Germline CDR1 reads MNHNS; CDR2 reads SASEGT. The CDR3 region is CASREGTGVGTSQPQHF. CDR3 nucleotides: TGTGCCAGCAGAGAAGGGACAGGGGTAGGGACAAGTCAGCCCCAGCATTTT.

The V call is TRBV5-4, the J call TRBJ1-2; unclear D gene. V lost 5 bases and J lost 8, with 16 bases in between. This CDR3 is 13 amino acids long. Germline-derived CDR1 and CDR2 are SGHNT and YYREEE (reference sequence). The CDR3, as DNA: TGTGCCAGCAGTAACCGACGACTTGGGGGCTACACCTTC. Amino acids: CASSNRRLGGYTF.

This chain joins TRBV28 and TRBJ2-7; D uncertain. Germline-derived CDR1 and CDR2 are MDHEN and SYDVKM. The length of the CDR3 is 12 residues. V gave up 5 bases and J gave up 5 bases, with 10 bases separating them. CDR3 coding DNA: TGTGCCAGCAGTCCCTTATTTCACGAGCAGTACTTC. Its protein product is CASSPLFHEQYF. Supplemented by reference TRBV28 and TRBJ2-7, the full variable domain reads DVKVTQSSRYLVKRTGEKVFLECVQDMDHENMFWYRQDPGLGLRLIYFSYDVKMKEKGDIPEGYSVSREKKERFSLILESASTNQTSMYLCASSPLFHEQYFGPGTRLTVT.

CDR3 region: CASSLPPLTSPSSYNEQFF. As DNA, the CDR3 is TGTGCCAGCAGTTTACCCCCACTAACTAGCCCAAGCTCCTACAATGAGCAGTTCTTC. J is TRBJ2-1 and V is TRBV28, with D tentatively TRBD2 (6 bases). Germline CDR1 is MDHEN and CDR2 is SYDVKM. The CDR3 consists of 19 residues. The germline V and J ends were trimmed by 2 bases and 0 bases, with 20 bases remaining between them.

This clone has a handful of counts. The CDR3 nucleotides are TGTGCCAGCAGTTTAAGCGGGAATCAGCCCCAGCATTTT. This codes for CASSLSGNQPQHF. The V gene is TRBV28, the J gene TRBJ1-5; unclear D gene. Germline CDR1 is MDHEN and CDR2 is SYDVKM. V gave up 2 bases and J gave up 4 bases, with 6 bases separating them. The CDR3 is 13 residues long. Full variable domain (remainder filled in from reference TRBV28 and TRBJ1-5): DVKVTQSSRYLVKRTGEKVFLECVQDMDHENMFWYRQDPGLGLRLIYFSYDVKMKEKGDIPEGYSVSREKKERFSLILESASTNQTSMYLCASSLSGNQPQHFGDGTRLSIL.